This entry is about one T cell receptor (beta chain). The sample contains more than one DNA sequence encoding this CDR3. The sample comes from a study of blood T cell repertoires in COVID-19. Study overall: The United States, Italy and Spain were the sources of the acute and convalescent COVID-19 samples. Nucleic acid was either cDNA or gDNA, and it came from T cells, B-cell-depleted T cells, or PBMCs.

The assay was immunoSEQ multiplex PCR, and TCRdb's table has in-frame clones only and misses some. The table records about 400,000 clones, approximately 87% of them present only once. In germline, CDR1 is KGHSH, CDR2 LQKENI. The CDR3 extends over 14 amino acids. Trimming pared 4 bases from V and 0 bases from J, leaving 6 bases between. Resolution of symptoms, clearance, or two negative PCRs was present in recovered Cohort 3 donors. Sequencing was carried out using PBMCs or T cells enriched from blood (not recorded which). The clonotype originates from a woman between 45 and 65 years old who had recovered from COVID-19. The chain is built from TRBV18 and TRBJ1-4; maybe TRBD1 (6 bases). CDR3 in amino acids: CASSQGATNEKLFF. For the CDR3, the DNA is TGTGCCAGCTCACAGGGGGCAACTAATGAAAAACTGTTTTTT.